The 10 T cell receptor beta chains below all came from one sample that was sequenced in a study of blood T cell repertoires in COVID-19. The assay was immunoSEQ multiplex PCR, and TCRdb's table has in-frame clones only and misses some. In the table there are hundreds of thousands of clones, 80% to 90% of which are singletons. The specimen sequenced was peripheral blood. The receptors here all came from a young man with active or convalescent COVID-19.

This clone was found a few times. This rearrangement joins TRBV19 to TRBJ2-7, with D tentatively TRBD1 (5 bases). Trimming removed 3 bases from V and 2 bases from J, with 11 bases in between. From germline, CDR1 is LNHDA and CDR2 SQIVND (reference sequence). This CDR3 spans 14 amino acids. The CDR3 here is CASSIKAGTYEQYF. CDR3 sequence (DNA): TGTGCCAGTAGTATTAAGGCAGGGACCTACGAGCAGTACTTC. Combining the CDR3 with reference TRBV19 and TRBJ2-7 gives the whole variable domain DGGITQSPKYLFRKEGQNVTLSCEQNLNHDAMYWYRQDPGQGLRLIYYSQIVNDFQKGDIAEGYSVSREKKESFPLTVTSAQKNPTAFYLCASSIKAGTYEQYFGPGTRLTVT.

V and J are TRBV24-1 and TRBJ2-3, with D possibly being TRBD1 (6 bases). The V and J ends lost 4 bases and 0 bases respectively, with 13 bases between them. The CDR3 has 16 amino acids. The germline V gene has CDR1 KGHDR and CDR2 SFDVKD. Here the CDR3 DNA reads TGTGCCACCAGTGACCCGGACAGTCTCAGCACAGATACGCAGTATTTT. Its translation is CATSDPDSLSTDTQYF.

V and J are TRBV5-6 and TRBJ2-7; D is ambiguous. This CDR3 region has 12 residues. The germline CDR1 and CDR2 sequences are SGHDT and YYEEEE. V lost 5 bases, J lost 0 bases, and 6 bases lay in between. The CDR3 coding sequence is TGTGCCAGCAGTTCTTACTCCTACGAGCAGTACTTC. Its translation is CASSSYSYEQYF.

The rearrangement links TRBV7-8 to TRBJ2-7; 9 bases map to TRBD2. After removal of 4 bases from V and 4 bases from J, the junction contained 8 bases not matched to a gene. CDR1 is SGHVS and CDR2 is FQNEAQ in the germline V gene. This CDR3 has 15 amino acids. Here the CDR3 DNA reads TGTGCCAGCAGCTCAGGGGCGGGACTAGCTTACGAGCAGTACTTC. This sequence encodes CASSSGAGLAYEQYF. The whole variable domain, remainder taken from reference TRBV7-8 and TRBJ2-7, is GAGVSQSPRYKVAKRGQDVALRCDPISGHVSLFWYQQALGQGPEFLTYFQNEAQLDKSGLPSDRFFAERPEGSVSTLKIQRTQQEDSAVYLCASSSGAGLAYEQYFGPGTRLTVT.

Only one count was recorded for this clone. The chain carries TRBV9 and TRBJ2-7; 7 bases line up with TRBD2. Germline CDR1 SGDLS, CDR2 YYNGEE. The junction had 9 bases not matched to a gene; V was cut back by 2 bases and J by 4 bases. The CDR3 loop spans 15 amino acids. The chain's CDR3 is CASSVASGSFYEQYF. DNA for the CDR3: TGTGCCAGCAGCGTCGCTAGCGGATCCTTTTACGAGCAGTACTTC.

The chain recombines TRBV19 with TRBJ1-3; 7 bases align to TRBD1. From germline, CDR1 is LNHDA and CDR2 SQIVND (reference sequence). The CDR3 covers 15 residues. The ends lost 7 bases at V and 0 bases at J; junction bases unmatched: 6. CDR3 DNA sequence: TGTGCCAGTACTTCCGGGACAGCCTCTGGAAACACCATATATTTT. Translated, it gives CASTSGTASGNTIYF.

This rearrangement joins TRBV7-3 to TRBJ2-1; possible D gene TRBD2, 6 bases. Germline CDR1 SGHTA, CDR2 FQGTGA. V lost 1 base and J 4 bases, leaving 11 bases between the germline ends. The CDR3 is 15 residues long. The CDR3 here is CASSLSGTPYNEQFF. CDR3 bases: TGTGCCAGCAGCTTAAGCGGGACCCCATACAATGAGCAGTTCTTC.

V and J are TRBV19 and TRBJ2-1; TRBD2 matches at 7 bases. Trimming at V came to 5 bases and at J to 7 bases, leaving 11 bases not matched to a gene. Germline loops: CDR1 LNHDA, CDR2 SQIVND (reference sequence). The CDR3 length is 15 residues. CDR3 loop: CASSPGTTGGNEQFF. DNA for the CDR3: TGTGCCAGTAGTCCCGGGACTACAGGAGGGAATGAGCAGTTCTTC.

The J gene is TRBJ2-2, the V gene TRBV5-6, with unresolved D. The germline V gene has CDR1 SGHDT and CDR2 YYEEEE. The length of the CDR3 is 15 residues. Deletions cut 0 bases from V and 1 base from J, with 7 bases between. This chain's CDR3 is CASSLVPGNTGELFF. Here the CDR3 DNA reads TGTGCCAGCAGCTTGGTCCCAGGGAACACCGGGGAGCTGTTTTTT.

This clone was picked up a small number of times. This chain uses TRBV13 with TRBJ1-2; D is perhaps TRBD1 (5 bases). CDR1 is PRHDT and CDR2 is FYEKMQ in the germline V gene (reference sequence). Trimming cost V 7 bases and J 2 bases, with 11 bases left between them. The CDR3 is made up of 13 amino acids. CDR3 DNA: TGTGCCAGCAAGAAGGCAGGGAACTATGGCTACACCTTC. This gives the protein CASKKAGNYGYTF.